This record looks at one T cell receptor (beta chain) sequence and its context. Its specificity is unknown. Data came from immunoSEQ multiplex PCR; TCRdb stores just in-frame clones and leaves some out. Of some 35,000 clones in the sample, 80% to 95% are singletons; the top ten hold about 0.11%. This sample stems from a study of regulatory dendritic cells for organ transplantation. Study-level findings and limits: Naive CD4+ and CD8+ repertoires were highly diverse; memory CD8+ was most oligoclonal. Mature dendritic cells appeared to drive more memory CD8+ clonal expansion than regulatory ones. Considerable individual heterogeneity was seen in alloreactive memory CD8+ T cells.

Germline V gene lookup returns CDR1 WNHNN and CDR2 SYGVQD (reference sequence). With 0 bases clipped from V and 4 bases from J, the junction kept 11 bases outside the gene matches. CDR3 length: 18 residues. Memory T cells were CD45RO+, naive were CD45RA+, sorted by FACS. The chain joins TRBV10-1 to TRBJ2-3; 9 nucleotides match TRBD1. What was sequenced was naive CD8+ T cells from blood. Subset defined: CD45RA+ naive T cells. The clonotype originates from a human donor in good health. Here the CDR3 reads CASSESFGTGNPPDTQYF. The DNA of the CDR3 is TGCGCCAGCAGTGAGTCTTTCGGGACAGGGAATCCCCCAGATACGCAGTATTTT.